This is a list of T cell receptor beta chains from one sample in a study of radiotherapy plus CTLA-4 blockade in lung cancer. TCRdb's copy holds only in-frame clones and misses some; the assay was immunoSEQ multiplex PCR. The repertoire has 60,000 to 70,000 clones, approximately 83% of them found once; the top ten carry less than 4.5%. The material was peripheral blood, obtained from a patient treated with radiotherapy plus ipilimumab. The receptors were sampled from a human donor with non-small cell lung cancer who had a partial response to radiotherapy plus ipilimumab. Both conserved end residues are part of each CDR3. The D gene is left open where the match is weak. Clone size is shown for a subset of rows, as once, few, many or a class of expanded clone.

-	TRBJ1-1	TRBV28	-	TGTGCCAGCTCAACCGAGGGAAGAAACACTGAAGCTTTCTTT	CASSTEGRNTEAFF
-	TRBJ2-5	TRBV7-3	-	TGTGCCAGCAGCCCTGGATCCCCGGGGGAGACCCAGTACTTC	CASSPGSPGETQYF
TRBD1	TRBJ1-6	TRBV28	-	TGTGCCAGCAGTTCCCTCGCTGGGACAGGGACACTTTTCACCCTCCACTTT	CASSSLAGTGTLFTLHF
TRBD1	TRBJ1-2	TRBV6-1	-	TGTGCCAGCAGTGACGGACAGGGGGAGTGGTATGGCTACACCTTC	CASSDGQGEWYGYTF
-	TRBJ2-1	TRBV2	few	TGTGCCAGCAGGGCGGAGTTGGAGTTCTTC	CASRAELEFF
TRBD2	TRBJ2-3	TRBV5-1	once	TGCGCCAGCAGCGGGACTAGGGTGGGATACACAGATACGCAGTATTTT	CASSGTRVGYTDTQYF
-	TRBJ1-5	TRBV27	once	TGTGCCAGCACCTCCGCAGGACTGAATCAGCCCCAGCATTTT	CASTSAGLNQPQHF
TRBD2	TRBJ2-5	TRBV7-2	-	TGTGCCAGCAGCTCGCCCTCGGGAAGCGGGATGGAGACCCAGTACTTC	CASSSPSGSGMETQYF
-	TRBJ1-1	TRBV19	-	TGTGCCAGTAGCATCTACGATGGGAACACTGAAGCTTTCTTT	CASSIYDGNTEAFF
-	TRBJ2-5	TRBV7-2	-	TGTGCCAGCAGCTTACAGGGGTCGGGGACCCAGTACTTC	CASSLQGSGTQYF
TRBD2	TRBJ2-1	TRBV7-9	-	TGTGCCAGCAGCTTCGGGAGGGCCGAGGGGAATGAGCAGTTCTTC	CASSFGRAEGNEQFF
-	TRBJ1-2	TRBV28	-	TGTGCCGGCAGTTTGGACAGCTACTATGGCTACACCTTC	CAGSLDSYYGYTF
-	TRBJ2-7	TRBV21-1	-	TGTGCCAGTCTATCCGGAGTGGTCGAGCAGTACTTC	CASLSGVVEQYF
-	TRBJ2-5	TRBV2	-	TGTGCCAGCAGTGCACAGGGTTCTGGAGAGACCCAGTACTTC	CASSAQGSGETQYF
-	TRBJ1-2	TRBV28	-	TGTGCCAGCAGTTTTCCTCCGTATGGCTACACCTTC	CASSFPPYGYTF
-	TRBJ1-2	TRBV28	-	TGTGCCAGCAGCCGTTCGGGGGGGGCAGGGGAGAGGTATGGCTACACCTTC	CASSRSGGAGERYGYTF
-	TRBJ1-2	TRBV6-5	-	TGTGCCAGCAGTTACTCCCGACAGGTCACCGTTTATGGCTACACCTTC	CASSYSRQVTVYGYTF
TRBD2	TRBJ2-3	TRBV9	-	TGTGCCAGCAGCGAGGGACTAGCGGGGGCGACAGATACGCAGTATTTT	CASSEGLAGATDTQYF
TRBD1	TRBJ1-4	TRBV30	-	TGTGCCTGGGGTACCCTAAGGGGGCGCGTTGAAAAACTGTTTTTT	CAWGTLRGRVEKLFF
-	TRBJ2-7	TRBV7-8	-	TGTGCCAGCAGCCCTTTGGGTGGCGCGGGGCTCTACGAGCAGTACTTC	CASSPLGGAGLYEQYF
-	TRBJ2-3	TRBV5-1	-	TGCGCCAGCAGCCTGGGACTTACCACAGATACGCAGTATTTT	CASSLGLTTDTQYF
TRBD1	TRBJ2-7	TRBV7-8	-	TGTGCCAGCAGGATCACAGGGGGGTCCTACGAGCAGTACTTC	CASRITGGSYEQYF
TRBD2	TRBJ2-3	TRBV9	-	TGTGCCAGCAGCGTAGGTCCAGTGCTAGCGGGATCACAAGATACGCAGTATTTT	CASSVGPVLAGSQDTQYF
TRBD2	TRBJ2-2	TRBV7-6	-	TGTGCCAGCACCGGGACTAGCGGGACTGCCGGGGAGCTGTTTTTT	CASTGTSGTAGELFF
-	TRBJ2-2	TRBV15	-	TGTGCCACCAGCAGAGATAGTATCGGGGAGCTGTTTTTT	CATSRDSIGELFF
TRBD2	TRBJ2-1	TRBV15	once	TGTGCCACTAACTTCCCTAGCGGGGGGTCCAATGAGCAGTTCTTC	CATNFPSGGSNEQFF
TRBD2	TRBJ2-1	TRBV4-2	-	TGTGCCAGCAGCCAAGACCGGGGGACTACCCTCTACAATGAGCAGTTCTTC	CASSQDRGTTLYNEQFF
TRBD2	TRBJ2-1	TRBV27	-	TGTGCCAGCGGCGGTGCGACTAGCGGGAGGAATGAGCAGTTCTTC	CASGGATSGRNEQFF
-	TRBJ2-1	TRBV2	-	TGTGCCAGCAGTGAAGCTTCGAGAGGCAATGAGCAGTTCTTC	CASSEASRGNEQFF
TRBD1	TRBJ1-5	TRBV19	-	TGTGCCAGTAATCGGGACAGGGGAGTCCCCCAGCATTTT	CASNRDRGVPQHF
TRBD2	TRBJ2-4	TRBV28	-	TGTGCCAGCAGTTTAACCAGCGGGAGTTGGGGGTTGGGAGCCAAAAACATTCAGTACTTC	CASSLTSGSWGLGAKNIQYF
-	TRBJ2-1	TRBV5-6	few	TGTGCCAGCAGCGGAATTATGAGGGCCGAGAATGAGCAGTTCTTC	CASSGIMRAENEQFF
-	TRBJ2-1	TRBV19	-	TGTGCCAGTAGTATCCAGGGGCTAGGCTCCTTCTACAATGAGCAGTTCTTC	CASSIQGLGSFYNEQFF
TRBD2	TRBJ2-1	TRBV10-3	-	TGTGCCATCAGTGACTCGGGACTAGCGGGGTACAATGAGCAGTTCTTC	CAISDSGLAGYNEQFF
-	TRBJ1-6	TRBV28	-	TGTGCCAGCAGGCCTCTTGGGAGTAGTGGGAATTCACCCCTCCACTTT	CASRPLGSSGNSPLHF
TRBD1	TRBJ2-7	TRBV11-2	once	TGTGCCAGCAGCTCCTGGACAGGGGGAAACGAGCAGTACTTC	CASSSWTGGNEQYF
-	TRBJ2-5	TRBV9	-	TGTGCCAGCAGCGTGGGGGGGCGGCAAGAGACCCAGTACTTC	CASSVGGRQETQYF
TRBD1	TRBJ1-5	TRBV18	-	TGTGCCAGCTCACCAATGCCGACAGGGCGGGACGGGGGAAATCAGCCCCAGCATTTT	CASSPMPTGRDGGNQPQHF
TRBD2	TRBJ2-1	TRBV7-9	once	TGTGCCAGCAGCCCACCCCGGGCGGGAGGGTACAATGAGCAGTTCTTC	CASSPPRAGGYNEQFF
-	TRBJ1-4	TRBV2	-	TGTGCCAGCAGGGAGAGTAATGAAAAACTGTTTTTT	CASRESNEKLFF
-	TRBJ2-5	TRBV10-3	-	TGTGCCATCAGTGAGACGAGGGAGACCCAGTACTTC	CAISETRETQYF
TRBD1	TRBJ2-7	TRBV7-2	-	TGTGCCAGCAGCTCCACAGGGGGCTGGTACGAGCAGTACTTC	CASSSTGGWYEQYF
-	TRBJ2-2	TRBV28	-	TGTGCCAGCAGCCCCTATGGCAGGGGACGTACCGGGGAGCTGTTTTTT	CASSPYGRGRTGELFF
-	TRBJ1-1	TRBV7-9	-	TGTGCCAGCAGCTTCCCGGACAGGAACACTGAAGCTTTCTTT	CASSFPDRNTEAFF
-	TRBJ1-5	TRBV28	-	TGTGCCAGCAGTTTACAGAACCAGCCCCAGCATTTT	CASSLQNQPQHF
-	TRBJ2-3	TRBV7-3	once	TGTGCCAGCAGCCTCGGTCTGACACAGGCAGATACGCAGTATTTT	CASSLGLTQADTQYF
TRBD2	TRBJ2-2	TRBV9	-	TGTGCCAGCAGCGTAGCTACCCAGCGGGGGAACACCGGGGAGCTGTTTTTT	CASSVATQRGNTGELFF
TRBD2	TRBJ2-7	TRBV19	-	TGTGCCAGTAGCCCCGGACTAGCGGTGTACGAGCAGTACTTC	CASSPGLAVYEQYF
TRBD1	TRBJ2-5	TRBV29-1	-	TGCAGCGCGGGACAGTTCCAAGAGACCCAGTACTTC	CSAGQFQETQYF
TRBD2	TRBJ2-2	TRBV6-5	-	TGTGCCAGCAGTTTAGCGGGAGTAGACACCGGGGAGCTGTTTTTT	CASSLAGVDTGELFF
TRBD1	TRBJ2-7	TRBV5-4	-	TGTGCCAGCAGCGGGCCCGGGACAGCCTCCTACGAGCAGTACTTC	CASSGPGTASYEQYF
TRBD2	TRBJ2-1	TRBV6-1	few	TGTGCCAGCAGGGGGTCTAGCGGGACCTACAATGAGCAGTTCTTC	CASRGSSGTYNEQFF
-	TRBJ2-5	TRBV2	few	TGTGCCAGCAGTGAGGAGGGCTCTACCCGAGAGACCCAGTACTTC	CASSEEGSTRETQYF
TRBD2	TRBJ2-1	TRBV5-6	-	TGTGCCAGCAGCTTGGGGCTAGCGGGAGAAATCGGGCAGTTCTTC	CASSLGLAGEIGQFF
-	TRBJ2-1	TRBV19	-	TGTGCCAGTAGTATAGTCGTTAGCACCTACAATGAGCAGTTCTTC	CASSIVVSTYNEQFF
-	TRBJ2-4	TRBV25-1	few	TGTGCCAGCAGTGAATTTGGGGCAGGGGACATTCAGTACTTC	CASSEFGAGDIQYF
-	TRBJ1-1	TRBV5-1	-	TGCGCCAGCAGTCCTGGGTCGGGAGAAGACACTGAAGCTTTCTTT	CASSPGSGEDTEAFF
-	TRBJ2-7	TRBV28	-	TGTGCCAGCAGTTTATCCCCCCAGGGCTACGAGCAGTACTTC	CASSLSPQGYEQYF